The T cell receptor (beta chain) described here comes from a study of PD-L1 blockade in urothelial cancer. Sample time point: pretreatment peripheral blood. Profiled with immunoSEQ multiplex PCR; TCRdb holds only in-frame clones, not every one. In the table there are 45,000 or so clones, 82% of which are singletons. The ends were cut back, 4 bases at V and 3 bases at J, with 9 bases in the middle. Germline V lookup: CDR1 MNHEY, CDR2 SMNVEV (reference sequence). The CDR3 is 13 amino acids. This TCR came from a man aged 50 to 60 with urothelial cancer. V gene TRBV27 combines with J gene TRBJ1-1; tentatively, D is TRBD1 (6 bases). Sequenced material: PBMCs, taken around atezolizumab (anti-PD-L1) treatment. This CDR3 is CASSSYRDTEAFF. CDR3 nucleotide sequence: TGTGCCAGCAGTTCATACAGGGACACTGAAGCTTTCTTT.